Following are 10 T cell receptor beta chains from one sample sequenced in a study of T cell changes during pregnancy in multiple sclerosis. Measured with immunoSEQ multiplex PCR; TCRdb has only the in-frame clones, and not every one. The data hold 85,000 to 110,000 clones, with about 91% observed a single time. The source was peripheral blood, collected after pregnancy. All receptors derive from a female donor with multiple sclerosis, enrolled in a pregnancy study.

The chain joins TRBV4-1 to TRBJ2-2, with TRBD2 matching over 11 bases. V shed 0 bases, J shed 6 bases, and the junction held 3 bases outside the gene matches. Germline lookup yields CDR1 MGHRA and CDR2 YSYEKL. This CDR3 is built from 16 residues. The CDR3 nucleotides read TGCGCCAGCAGCCAAGAAGGTAGCGGGGGGGCCGGGGAGCTGTTTTTT. It codes for CASSQEGSGGAGELFF.

V and J are TRBV10-1 and TRBJ1-1, with TRBD1 as a possible D gene (5 bases). This CDR3 is 15 amino acids long. V lost 10 bases and J lost 0, with 18 bases in between. The germline V gene encodes CDR1 WNHNN and CDR2 SYGVQD (reference sequence). CDR3 sequence reads: CAIKGRKPMNTEAFF. DNA for the CDR3: TGCGCCATTAAGGGGCGGAAACCTATGAACACTGAAGCTTTCTTT.

The V and J genes are TRBV18 and TRBJ1-1; 7 positions agree with TRBD1. CDR3 length equals 16 residues. V gave up 4 bases and J gave up 4 bases; unmatched junction bases: 12. The germline gives CDR1 KGHSH, CDR2 LQKENI. The CDR3 DNA reads TGTGCCAGCTCACTTGGGCGACAGGGCGTGGGCACTGAAGCTTTCTTT. Translation: CASSLGRQGVGTEAFF. Combining the CDR3 with reference TRBV18 and TRBJ1-1 gives the whole variable domain NAGVMQNPRHLVRRRGQEARLRCSPMKGHSHVYWYRQLPEEGLKFMVYLQKENIIDESGMPKERFSAEFPKEGPSILRIQQVVRGDSAAYFCASSLGRQGVGTEAFFGQGTRLTVV.

DNA for the CDR3: TGTGCCAGCAGCTTTGGGCCCTCCCGTTATGAAGCTTTCTTT. It encodes CASSFGPSRYEAFF. The chain uses TRBV13 and TRBJ1-1; D not certain. With 3 bases removed from V and 7 bases from J, the gap between germline ends came to 15 bases. Germline CDR1 reads PRHDT; CDR2 reads FYEKMQ (reference sequence). The CDR3 runs 14 residues.

The chain carries TRBV19 and TRBJ1-1, with TRBD1 as a possible D gene (5 bases). V lost 4 bases to trimming and J lost 8 bases, with 11 bases between them. The CDR3 has 12 amino acids. Germline V CDR1 and CDR2: LNHDA, SQIVND (reference sequence). CDR3 loop: CASSTGRVEAFF. The CDR3 DNA reads as TGTGCCAGTAGTACGGGCAGGGTGGAAGCTTTCTTT.

The chain has TRBV10-2 and TRBJ1-2, with 8 bases matching TRBD1. V trimming: 3 bases; J trimming: 1 base; junction bases outside the gene matches: 13. Germline values: CDR1 WSHSY, CDR2 SAAADI. The CDR3 totals 18 residues. In DNA, the CDR3 is TGCGCCAGCAGTGATCCCTCCTCCCTACAGGGGGTTAACTATGGCTACACCTTC. Its translation: CASSDPSSLQGVNYGYTF.

The chain combines TRBV7-2 with TRBJ1-6; no firm D call. The CDR3 extends over 14 amino acids. Germline CDR1 and CDR2: SGHTA and FQGNSA. The ends were cut back, 2 bases at V and 3 bases at J, with 5 bases in the middle. Written as DNA, the CDR3 is TGTGCCAGCAGCTTACGGTACTATAATTCACCCCTCCACTTT. Its protein is CASSLRYYNSPLHF.

V gene TRBV9 combines with J gene TRBJ2-3; perhaps TRBD1 as D (5 bases). There are 15 residues in the CDR3. The germline V and J ends were trimmed by 0 bases and 2 bases, with 10 bases remaining between them. CDR1 is SGDLS and CDR2 is YYNGEE in the germline V gene. The CDR3 nucleotides are TGTGCCAGCAGCGTAGGACAGCCCAACACAGATACGCAGTATTTT. Amino acids: CASSVGQPNTDTQYF.

V is TRBV6-5 and J is TRBJ1-5; D gene ambiguous. CDR1 MNHEY and CDR2 SVGAGI come from the germline V gene. V was cut by 7 bases and J by 4 bases, with 11 bases left in between. The CDR3 covers 13 residues. The DNA of the CDR3 is TGTGCCAGCACCCTGGGGAGGAATCAGCCCCAGCATTTT. Amino acids: CASTLGRNQPQHF.

The chain links TRBV19 to TRBJ1-2, with 7 bases aligning to TRBD1. Germline V gives CDR1 LNHDA, CDR2 SQIVND (reference sequence). The ends lost 8 bases at V and 6 bases at J; junction bases unmatched: 12. CDR3 size: 14 residues. The chain's CDR3 is CASQPFDRVDGYTF. The CDR3 DNA reads as TGTGCCAGTCAGCCTTTCGACAGGGTGGATGGCTACACCTTC.